The clone carrying this TCR beta chain has only a few counts. Antigen: not known. Germline V lookup: CDR1 MNHEY, CDR2 SMNVEV (reference sequence). The length of the CDR3 is 15 residues. V was trimmed by 0 bases and J by 7 bases, leaving 12 bases between them. The data were taken from a study of CD8+ T cells in alopecia areata. Whole-study findings and limits: In lesional scalp, particularly from alopecia totalis/universalis, clonality was higher than in normal scalp.

The authors extracted RNA and reverse transcribed it into cDNA as the sequencing template. Using immunoSEQ multiplex PCR, the repertoire was profiled, and TCRdb retains in-frame clones only, with some absent. Of about 150,000 clones in the sample, roughly 52% are singletons; the top ten hold about 16%. Treatment meaning: oral pan-JAK inhibitor, 5-10 mg twice daily. Here the sequenced sample was CD8+ T cells sorted from blood, taken at week 4, from a patient treated with tofacitinib. The clonotype was recovered from a human donor with alopecia areata. The chain has TRBV27 and TRBJ1-4; TRBD1 is a possible D gene (5 bases). The CDR3 spells CASSLSRGEGEKLFF. DNA of the CDR3: TGTGCCAGCAGTTTATCGAGAGGGGAGGGTGAAAAACTGTTTTTT. The full variable domain, completed using reference TRBV27 and TRBJ1-4, is EAQVTQNPRYLITVTGKKLTVTCSQNMNHEYMSWYRQDPGLGLRQIYYSMNVEVTDKGDVPEGYKVSRKEKRNFPLILESPSPNQTSLYFCASSLSRGEGEKLFFGSGTQLSVL.